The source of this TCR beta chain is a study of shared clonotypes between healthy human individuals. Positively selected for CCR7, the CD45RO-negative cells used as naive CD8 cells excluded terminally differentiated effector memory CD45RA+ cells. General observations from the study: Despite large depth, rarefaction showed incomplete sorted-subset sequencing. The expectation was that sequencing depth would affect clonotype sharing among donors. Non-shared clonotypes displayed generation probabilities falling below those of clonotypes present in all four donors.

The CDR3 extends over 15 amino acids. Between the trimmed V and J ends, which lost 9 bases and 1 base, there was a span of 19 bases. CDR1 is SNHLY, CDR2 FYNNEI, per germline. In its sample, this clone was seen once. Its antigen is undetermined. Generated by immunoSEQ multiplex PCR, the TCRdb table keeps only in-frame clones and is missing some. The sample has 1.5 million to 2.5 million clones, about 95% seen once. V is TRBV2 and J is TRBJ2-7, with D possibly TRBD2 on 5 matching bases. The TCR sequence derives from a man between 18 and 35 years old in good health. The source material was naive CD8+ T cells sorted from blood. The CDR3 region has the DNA TGTGCCAGTCAGAGGGTACGACAAAGTTCCTACGAGCAGTACTTC. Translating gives CASQRVRQSSYEQYF. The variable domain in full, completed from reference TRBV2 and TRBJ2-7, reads EPEVTQTPSHQVTQMGQEVILRCVPISNHLYFYWYRQILGQKVEFLVSFYNNEISEKSEIFDDQFSVERPDGSNFTLKIRSTKLEDSAMYFCASQRVRQSSYEQYFGPGTRLTVT.